This T cell receptor (beta chain) derives from a study of cytomegalovirus exposure and HLA in healthy donors (dated 2017 in TCRdb). About the full investigation: An earlier analysis of several hundred of the donors reported approximately 280 Gb of sequence data and 90 million to 120 million unique TCR beta sequences obtained from around 170 million T cells. A later analysis re-examined previously published TCR beta repertoires from 600 to 700 donors and added high-resolution HLA genotyping to investigate patterns of TCR occurrence. Donor age, sex, ethnicity and CMV serostatus were compiled together with the repertoire data. The study aimed to test whether signatures of past pathogen exposure could be identified by cataloging public T cell receptors. A few DR-DQ haplotypes were treated as single units for association and clustering because of strong linkage in the cohort. All discovery cohort repertoires had been generated using a single sequencing platform. Along with the approximately 700-subject first cohort, a separate validation cohort of over 90 different subjects was used. An earlier analysis of more than 450 of the donors used high-throughput TCR beta sequencing to judge whether each TCR beta V gene segment behaved as functional or pseudogenic. A later genetic analysis used genome-wide SNP genotypes for about three fifths of the 666 donors, treating that subset as a discovery cohort. The study used immunosequencing to profile the T cell repertoires of some 600 subjects and linked those repertoires to cytomegalovirus serostatus. Across 398 genotyped donors of the cohort, an average of 235,054 unique TCR beta nucleotide sequences per donor were sequenced, and roughly 20% of those sequences were non-productive. The study combined high-throughput TCR immunosequencing, statistical association of individual TCRs with disease status, and machine learning to predict cytomegalovirus infection status. Around 320 gigabases of sequencing data and tens of millions of unique TCR sequences were included in an early release covering about 700 HLA-typed donors. Among the roughly 380 genotyped donors, approximately 77% belonged to the genetic ancestry cluster associated with self-reported Caucasian donors. Class I and class II HLA loci were covered by the typing at four-digit resolution. Typing coverage differed by locus: A, B, C, DRB1 and DQB1 were typed in about 629-640 donors, DQA1 in about 550, DPA1 in 600 to 610, and DPB1 in 472. Rather than drawing on any new phenotypic data, the later analysis identified candidate immune exposures from TCR beta sequences and the way those sequences occurred across donors.

This clone has just a few counts. The specificity of this receptor is unknown. There are no base qualities to consult, and no much larger clone falls within one base. Broader findings and caveats from the paper: Linkage disequilibrium might explain the correlated functional status among segregating V segments, but an unknown experimental factor could not be excluded. Three of the identified cytomegalovirus-associated TCR beta chains were confirmed in vitro to be specific for cytomegalovirus antigens. When HLA alleles, especially DR and DQ, strongly co-occurred, attributing TCR associations to individual alleles was difficult. Broadly in line with IMGT annotations, most TCR beta V segments showed up in productive rearrangements about 87% or about 30% of the time in an earlier analysis of several hundred of the donors. In a later analysis, some 17,000 TCR beta sequences were associated with specific HLA alleles at a false discovery rate of 0.05. V-gene and J-gene trimming of TCR beta chains was associated with a missense DCLRE1C variant in a later genetic analysis, and the association was replicated in an independent cohort. A later analysis found that HLA-associated TCR beta chains were more clonally expanded and had lower generation probabilities than equally common non-associated chains. In the study, roughly 160 TCR beta chains were listed as associated with cytomegalovirus. The classifier was reported to diagnose cytomegalovirus status with high specificity and sensitivity in both the original cohort and the validation cohort. A later analysis found that TCR association rates varied across HLA loci, with DRB1 alleles showing the most associated TCRs and HLA-C alleles the fewest. The authors suggested that the approach could potentially be generalized to other disease states and immunological phenotypes. Because HLA typing was missing for some donors at each locus, association tests included only the typed subset. According to a later analysis, most CMV-associated TCR beta chains appeared to be HLA-restricted, and the HLA associations seemed to be driven largely by CMV exposure. Across donors, most TCR sequences were observed very rarely, whereas some public TCRs were present in many individuals. Because counts were too low, some 17 rarely observed V segments, including chromosome 9 orphons, were left out of the earlier analysis of some 640 of the donors. Several of the top co-occurrence clusters appeared to be linked to parvovirus B19, influenza, CMV and Epstein-Barr virus, according to a later analysis. A group of highly shared sequence variants was considered likely to be a technical artifact of the sequencing pipeline. The cohort was sequenced for TCR beta chains only, and without alpha or paired-chain data the features that could be detected were limited. A later genetic analysis reported fewer N-insertions in productive TCRs among donors in an Asian-associated ancestry cluster than the roughly 650-donor mean. Some IMGT-functional V segments, including TRBV6-2 and TRBV6-3, could not be told apart with the 87-base-pair reads, so those segments were excluded. The only immune exposure information available for the cohort was CMV serostatus. The presence/absence analyses assumed that sequencing depth was roughly uniform across donors, and that assumption may not be true. A further reported finding was that TCR beta sequences accurately predicted the HLA-A and HLA-B alleles for most subjects in the first cohort.

The cohort consisted of 600 to 750 healthy bone marrow donors. All cohort members were sampled while nominally healthy, although unrecorded immune exposures were likely present. The donor was CMV seropositive and was included in the group of some 290 seropositive cohort members. A peripheral blood sample was collected from each donor, and TCR beta sequencing was performed on peripheral blood mononuclear cells. Genomic DNA was extracted from the blood cell samples with the Qiagen DNeasy Blood Extraction Kit. Including the terminal cysteine and phenylalanine, the CDR3 comprises 15 residues. Only the CDR3 region is kept as DNA, spanning 45 bases read in frame from base 1. The germline V gene sets CDR1 to SGHRS and CDR2 to YFSETQ. V lost 2 bases and J lost 3 bases, and the count of bases not matched to a germline gene is 4. Libraries came from the immunoSEQ multiplex PCR assay. The multiplex PCR relied on a mix of 60 forward primers for TCR Vbeta segments and 13 reverse primers for TCR Jbeta segments. Amplification of the CDR3 region of rearranged TCR beta genes was performed with a multiplex PCR assay on genomic DNA. The amplified TCR beta libraries were sequenced on the Illumina HiSeq System as 87-base-pair reads. For the original study's pipeline: Across the 600 to 700 repertoires, a later analysis counted tens of millions of unique TCR beta chains, approximately 10 million of which were shared by at least two donors. To remove PCR and sequencing errors, raw reads were error-corrected and collapsed into unique sequences using a nearest-neighbor algorithm that merged closely related sequences. To assign V, D and J gene segments, CDR3 sequences were aligned to IMGT reference sequences. Each retained sequence needed at least a six-nucleotide match to both a V gene segment and a J gene segment. A rearrangement counted as productive if the CDR3 had no stop codons and remained in frame with V and J, and every other rearrangement counted as non-productive. Following IMGT convention, CDR3 was defined as the stretch from the second conserved V-encoded cysteine to the conserved J-encoded phenylalanine. The earlier analysis of about 500 of the donors excluded sequences that lacked an unambiguous match to a single V gene segment. An earlier analysis of a few hundred of the donors called V segments functional above 56.7% productive rearrangements and segregating when the between-donor standard deviation exceeded 5%. A statistical classification framework was developed to diagnose cytomegalovirus status using the catalog of TCR beta chain sequences. A later analysis assigned V and J genes by comparing TCR nucleotide sequences with IMGT/GENE-DB human TR gene sequences. Using the TCRdist pipeline, a later analysis assigned CDR3 sequences along with most-parsimonious VDJ recombination scenarios. In a later analysis, each TCR beta chain was defined by its CDR3 amino acid sequence together with its V-gene family, and reads without a unique V-gene family were excluded. A later analysis removed several hundred highly shared, low-generation-probability nucleotide sequences to deal with suspected cross-contamination and a sequencing artifact. In a later analysis, a clonal expansion index for each public chain was calculated from normalized within-repertoire ranks of inferred template counts. In a later analysis, generation probabilities were computed with a VDJ recombination model fitted to out-of-frame rearrangements, and the resulting probabilities were checked against IGoR. In a later analysis, hypergeometric tests were used to score TCR-TCR, TCR-HLA and TCR-CMV co-occurrence, with a repertoire-size bias correction applied to TCR pairs. False discovery rates were estimated in a later analysis by permuting HLA or CMV assignments 20 times. A later analysis grouped co-occurring TCRs with DBSCAN, adding TCRdist sequence similarity when clustering within HLA-allele-positive subsets. Co-occurrence clustering excluded repertoires with fewer than 30,000 or more than 120,000 public chains, plus five with anomalous nucleotide sharing. Here the immuneACCESS table is served through TCRdb, limited to in-frame sequences with V and J called. Missing clones are a known gap in these copies; in checked studies unresolved V genes cover under half, and the rest lacks a known reason. V and J calls and clone size are those listed in that table; D and trimming were worked out from the DNA. Within this sample are about 120,000 clones, with 70% to 80% of them counted one time only. The biggest ten clones account for 2.5% to 3.5% of the sample.

This TCR was recovered from a woman between 18 and 29 years old in good health and CMV-seropositive. The chain uses TRBV5-1 and TRBJ1-1; TRBD1 aligns with 10 central bases. The sequencing input was PBMCs. The nucleotides are TGCGCCAGCAGCTTTGCCGGACAGGGGGACACTGAAGCTTTCTTT. Its translation reads: CASSFAGQGDTEAFF.